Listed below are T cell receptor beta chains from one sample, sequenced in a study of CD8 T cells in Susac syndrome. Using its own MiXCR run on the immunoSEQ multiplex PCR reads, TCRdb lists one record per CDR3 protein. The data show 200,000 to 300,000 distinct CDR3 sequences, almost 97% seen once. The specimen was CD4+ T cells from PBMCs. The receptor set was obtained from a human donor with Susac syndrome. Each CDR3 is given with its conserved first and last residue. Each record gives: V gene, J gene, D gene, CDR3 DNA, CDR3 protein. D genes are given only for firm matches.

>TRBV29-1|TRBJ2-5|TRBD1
TGCAGCGTTGACCGTACAGGGGACCAAGAGACCCAGTACTTC
CSVDRTGDQETQYF
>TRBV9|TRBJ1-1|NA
TGTGCCAGCAGCCAAAGACAGGCTCAGGGCACTGAAGCTTTCTTT
CASSQRQAQGTEAFF
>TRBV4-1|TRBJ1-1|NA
TGCGCCAGCAGCCAAGAATCGTACACTGAAGCTTTCTTT
CASSQESYTEAFF
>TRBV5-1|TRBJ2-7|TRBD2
TGCGCCAGCAGCTTGGGGGGGACTATCGCCTACGAGCAGTACTTC
CASSLGGTIAYEQYF
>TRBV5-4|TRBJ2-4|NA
TGTGCCAGCAGCCGGAATAGGGGCAACATTCAGTACTTC
CASSRNRGNIQYF
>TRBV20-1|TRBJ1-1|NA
TGCAGTGCTAGAAAAGGGAACACTGAAGCTTTCTTT
CSARKGNTEAFF
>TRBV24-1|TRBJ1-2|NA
TGTGCCACCAGTGCTCAACAAAGTAACTATGGCTACACCTTC
CATSAQQSNYGYTF
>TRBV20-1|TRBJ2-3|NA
TGCAGTGCTAGAGTAGCGGAAGGGCGGGGGCAGTATTTT
CSARVAEGRGQYF
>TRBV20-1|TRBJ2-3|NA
TGCAGCCTCTCAATTCCACGGGAGTGGACGAGGTATTTT
CSLSIPREWTRYF
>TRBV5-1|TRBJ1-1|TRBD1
TGCGCCAGCAGCCAGACAGGGGAGAACACTGAAGCTTTCTTT
CASSQTGENTEAFF
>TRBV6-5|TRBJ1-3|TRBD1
TGTGCCAGCTCGTTAGGGGGCAATGGAAACACCATATATTTT
CASSLGGNGNTIYF
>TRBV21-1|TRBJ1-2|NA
TGTGCCGCAGCAGCACGACAGTCGGATGGCTACACCTTC
CAAAARQSDGYTF
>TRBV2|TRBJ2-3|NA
TGTGCCAGCAGTGAATCCCGCACAGATACGCAGTATTTT
CASSESRTDTQYF
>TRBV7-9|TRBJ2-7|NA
TGTGCCAGCAGCCGCCTCCAGTTCCCAGGCGGGCAGTACTTC
CASSRLQFPGGQYF
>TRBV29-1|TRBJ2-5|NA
TGCAGCGTTGACACGGGGGCGAATAGGGAAACCCAGTACTTC
CSVDTGANRETQYF
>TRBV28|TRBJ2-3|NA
TGTGCCAGCAGCCCACTGCGGGGTACGCAGTATTTT
CASSPLRGTQYF
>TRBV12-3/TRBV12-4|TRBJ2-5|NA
TGTGCCAGCAGTTTAGCGACGCCAGCCCAAGAGACCCAGTACTTC
CASSLATPAQETQYF
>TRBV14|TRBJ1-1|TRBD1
TGTGCCAGCAGCCTCCAACAGGGGGTATCTGAAGCTTTCTTT
CASSLQQGVSEAFF
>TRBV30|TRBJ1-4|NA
TGTGCCTGGAGCCGGGACTTAACTAATGAAAAACTGTTTTTT
CAWSRDLTNEKLFF
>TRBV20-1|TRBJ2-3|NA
TGCAGTGCTAATAGTGCTAGCACAGATACGCAGTATTTT
CSANSASTDTQYF
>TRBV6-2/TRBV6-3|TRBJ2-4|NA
TGTGCCAGCACCCAACGCGACATTCAGTACTTC
CASTQRDIQYF
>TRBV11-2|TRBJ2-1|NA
TGTGCCAGCAGCTTAGTCCCTAACAATGAGCAGTTCTTC
CASSLVPNNEQFF
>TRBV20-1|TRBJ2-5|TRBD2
TGCAGTGCGGGGGGGACTAGCGGGAGGCAAGAGACCCAGTACTTC
CSAGGTSGRQETQYF
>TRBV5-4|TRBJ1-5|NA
TGTGCCAGCAGCCTCCAGGGAGATCAGCCCCAGCATTTT
CASSLQGDQPQHF
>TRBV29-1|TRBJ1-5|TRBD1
TGCAGCGCTGGACAGGTTGGGGGTCAGCCCCAGCATTTT
CSAGQVGGQPQHF
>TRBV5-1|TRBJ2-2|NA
TGCGCCAGCAGCTTGGGGAACGGGGAGCTGTTTTTT
CASSLGNGELFF
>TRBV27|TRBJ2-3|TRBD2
TGTGCCAGCAGTTCCCTTACTAGCGGGAGGGCCACAGATACGCAGTATTTT
CASSSLTSGRATDTQYF
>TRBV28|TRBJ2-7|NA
TGTGCCAGCAGATCACCGGGACAACAAGCCTACGAGCAGTACTTC
CASRSPGQQAYEQYF
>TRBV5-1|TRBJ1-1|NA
TGCGCCAGCAGCCTATCGACACGAATAAACACTGAAGCTTTCTTT
CASSLSTRINTEAFF
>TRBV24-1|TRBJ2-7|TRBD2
TGTGCCACCAGTGACAAAGGACTAGCGGGAGGAACCTCCTACGAGCAGTACTTC
CATSDKGLAGGTSYEQYF
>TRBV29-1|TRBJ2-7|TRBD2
TGCAGCGTTTGGACTAGCGGGACGTTCTACGAGCAGTACTTC
CSVWTSGTFYEQYF